The clone carrying this T cell receptor (beta chain) has just a few counts. The antigen remains undetermined. This sample was taken from a study of CD8+ T cells in alopecia areata. Study details: Patients in the treated group were given tofacitinib by mouth, 5 to 10 mg twice a day.

Study-wide results and limits: Affected lesional scalp, above all in alopecia totalis/universalis, was more clonal than normal scalp. Mice gave a clearer picture of TCR sharing than patients did, possibly for HLA-related reasons. Scalp sequencing also captures normal skin's resident alphabeta T cells.

RNA extraction was followed by reverse transcription into cDNA, which acted as the sequencing template. TCRdb's copy holds only in-frame clones and misses some; the assay was immunoSEQ multiplex PCR. The sample lists under 250,000 clones, roughly 57% seen once, with less than 0.6% in the top ten. This CDR3 has 16 residues. The V segment lost 3 bases and the J segment 2 bases; nucleotides outside the gene matches: 7. Germline V lookup: CDR1 MNHNS, CDR2 SASEGT. This sequence was found in a human donor with alopecia areata. V is TRBV6-1 and J is TRBJ1-5, with 7 bases matching TRBD1. The sample was CD4+ T cells sorted from blood, taken at week 0. The CDR3 sequence: CASSDRITGGNQPQHF. For the CDR3, the DNA is TGTGCCAGCAGTGACCGCATTACAGGGGGCAATCAGCCCCAGCATTTT.